Sequencing of this T cell receptor (beta chain) was carried out in a study of beta chain features in type 1 diabetes. Reverse transcription of all isolated RNA meant that expressed TCRB transcripts were sequenced. Repertoires were generated with immunoSEQ multiplex PCR, while TCRdb's copy carries only in-frame clones and drops some. The sample has 600,000 to 650,000 clones, less than 20% seen once. This CDR3 region has 13 residues. V lost 0 bases and J 5 bases, leaving 5 bases between the germline ends. Germline V gives CDR1 ENHRY, CDR2 SYGVKD. Sequencing was carried out using naive CD4+ T cells from blood. The TCR sequence derives from a man younger than 35 in good health. The chain uses TRBV10-3 and TRBJ2-4; D is uncertain. In nucleotides, the CDR3 is TGTGCCATCAGTGAGTCCCGGGAAAACATTCAGTACTTC. It is translated as CAISESRENIQYF.